The next 10 T cell receptor beta chains were all read from a single sample in a study of blood T cell repertoires in COVID-19. TCRdb's copy holds only in-frame clones and misses some; the assay was immunoSEQ multiplex PCR. The data hold approximately 290,000 clones, with 80% to 90% observed a single time. The sequencing input was peripheral blood. The source is a man aged 25 to 45 with acute or convalescent COVID-19.

J is TRBJ2-3 and V is TRBV5-1; 10 nucleotides agree with TRBD1. This CDR3 spans 15 amino acids. The J segment lost 5 bases and the V segment lost 6 bases, leaving 9 bases of the junction unmatched. The germline V gene encodes CDR1 SGHRS and CDR2 YFSETQ. The CDR3 region is CASTTDRGDGDTQYF. CDR3 in DNA: TGCGCCAGCACCACGGACAGGGGGGATGGAGATACGCAGTATTTT. Full variable domain (outside the CDR3, taken from reference TRBV5-1 and TRBJ2-3): KAGVTQTPRYLIKTRGQQVTLSCSPISGHRSVSWYQQTPGQGLQFLFEYFSETQRNKGNFPGRFSGRQFSNSRSEMNVSTLELGDSALYLCASTTDRGDGDTQYFGPGTRLTVL.

This clone was seen only once. This chain uses TRBV30 with TRBJ1-4; D is undetermined. Per germline, CDR1 GTSNPN and CDR2 SVGIG (reference sequence). The CDR3 loop spans 13 amino acids. The V end lost 3 bases, the J end lost 8 bases, and 13 bases lay between the germline ends. The CDR3 DNA reads as TGTGCCTGGAGCTCACTAATCGGAGAAAAACTGTTTTTT. This sequence encodes CAWSSLIGEKLFF.

The J gene is TRBJ2-3, the V gene TRBV30, with 7 bases identical to TRBD1. This CDR3 is built from 13 residues. The germline V gene encodes CDR1 GTSNPN and CDR2 SVGIG (reference sequence). V trimming: 2 bases; J trimming: 6 bases; junction bases outside the gene matches: 5. CDR3 DNA: TGTGCCTGGAGTACAGGGGTGATCGATACGCAGTATTTT. It is translated as CAWSTGVIDTQYF.

This chain connects TRBV19 to TRBJ1-2; possibly TRBD1 for D (6 bases). The CDR3 is 16 residues long. Trimming left V 4 bases short and J 0 bases short, with 15 bases between. Germline CDR1 reads LNHDA; CDR2 reads SQIVND (reference sequence). In DNA form, the CDR3 reads TGTGCCAGTAGTACGGGGTCCTGGACAGCTAACTATGGCTACACCTTC. This sequence encodes CASSTGSWTANYGYTF.

This rearrangement joins TRBV27 to TRBJ1-2, with TRBD1 matching over 10 bases. Germline V lookup: CDR1 MNHEY, CDR2 SMNVEV (reference sequence). The CDR3 runs 14 residues. V lost 7 bases to trimming and J lost 4 bases; unmatched junction nucleotides: 6. CDR3 bases: TGTGCCAGCAAAGGACAGGGGGTTACCTATGGCTACACCTTC. Translated: CASKGQGVTYGYTF.

The J gene is TRBJ2-1, the V gene TRBV14, with 8 positions matching TRBD1. J lost 8 bases, V lost 4 bases, and 10 bases had no gene match. CDR3 length: 15 residues. CDR1 is SGHDN, CDR2 FVKESK, per germline. CDR3 amino acids: CASSLIGQGRDEQFF. The DNA for the CDR3 is TGTGCCAGCAGCCTAATCGGACAGGGTCGGGATGAGCAGTTCTTC.

The rearrangement joins TRBV7-8 to TRBJ2-7, with D possibly matching TRBD1 (5 bases). CDR1 and CDR2 (germline): SGHVS, FQNEAQ. With 6 bases removed from V and 4 bases from J, the gap between germline ends came to 10 bases. The CDR3 extends over 12 amino acids. The CDR3 loop is CASRPDSYEQYF. The CDR3 DNA reads TGTGCCAGCAGGCCCGACAGTTACGAGCAGTACTTC.

The rearrangement links TRBV4-1 to TRBJ1-1; D unclear. V was clipped by 0 bases and J by 6 bases, with 11 bases between them. Germline loops: CDR1 MGHRA, CDR2 YSYEKL. The CDR3 sequence is 14 residues long. This chain's CDR3 is CASSQDQASAEAFF. The CDR3 nucleotides read TGCGCCAGCAGCCAAGATCAAGCGTCCGCTGAAGCTTTCTTT.

This clone has only a few counts. The chain has TRBV9 and TRBJ2-2; D uncertain. This CDR3 comprises 13 residues. With 4 bases removed from V and 7 bases from J, the gap between germline ends came to 11 bases. In germline, CDR1 is SGDLS, CDR2 YYNGEE. The CDR3 DNA follows: TGTGCCAGCAGCCCACCCCCCGGCGGGGAGCTGTTTTTT. Amino acid sequence: CASSPPPGGELFF.

This clone was observed a handful of times. One end of the junction fails to match germline, which may point to a read error. The V gene is TRBV7-3, the J gene TRBJ2-3, with D perhaps given as TRBD1 or TRBD2 (5 bases each). From germline, CDR1 is SGHTA and CDR2 FQGTGA. The CDR3 length is 15 residues. In nucleotides, the CDR3 is TGTGCCAGCAGCCTAACGGGGCGCGCGGCAGATACGCAGTATTTT. It translates to CASSLTGRAADTQYF.